A single count supports the clone carrying this T cell receptor (beta chain). Repertoires were generated with immunoSEQ multiplex PCR, while TCRdb's copy carries only in-frame clones and drops some. Here the sample spans 200,000 to 250,000 clones, about nine tenths being singletons. CDR3 length equals 13 residues. The J segment lost 9 bases and the V segment lost 1 base, leaving 5 bases of the junction unmatched. CDR1 and CDR2 from the germline V gene are SGHTA and FQGNSA. The sample is drawn from a study of blood T cell repertoires in COVID-19. Study context: The United States, Italy and Spain were the sources of the acute and convalescent COVID-19 samples. From T cells, B-cell-depleted T cells, or PBMCs came the material, which was cDNA or gDNA.

What was sequenced was peripheral blood. The clonotype originates from a woman aged 60-70 years with acute or convalescent COVID-19. The chain uses TRBV7-2 and TRBJ1-1; 7 bases fit TRBD1. CDR3 nucleotides: TGTGCCAGCAGCTTAGTTACACAGGGGAAAGCTTTCTTT. It yields the protein CASSLVTQGKAFF.